A single sample is the source of the 20 T cell receptor beta chains below, sequenced in a study of blood T cell repertoires in COVID-19 (dated by TCRdb to 2018 to 2021). Library generation was performed with the immunoSEQ multiplex PCR assay. The clones in this table, taken by TCRdb from immuneACCESS, are in-frame only. Not every clone is retained; where verified, under half of the shortfall comes from an unresolved V gene, and the cause of the rest is unknown. The sample table contains about 180,000 clones; only one count was recorded for around 89% of them. Under 4.5% of the sample is taken by the ten largest. The specimen was peripheral blood. The receptors come from a woman in her twenties or thirties with acute or convalescent COVID-19.

The V and J genes are TRBV28 and TRBJ1-3; no definite D call. The V gene's germline CDR1 is MDHEN and CDR2 SYDVKM. The length of the CDR3 is 12 residues. Trimming pared 6 bases from V and 5 bases from J, leaving 8 bases between. The CDR3: CASRSGRNTIYF. For the CDR3, the DNA is TGTGCCAGCAGAAGCGGACGAAACACCATATATTTT.

The chain employs TRBV5-6 and TRBJ2-2; weak D call: TRBD2 (6 bases). The CDR3 consists of 14 residues. Germline loops: CDR1 SGHDT, CDR2 YYEEEE. V lost 4 bases, J lost 7 bases, and 14 bases lay in between. The CDR3 region has the DNA TGTGCCAGCAGCCCGGGACTTGTCAGCGGGGAGCTGTTTTTT. Translating gives CASSPGLVSGELFF.

The V and J genes are TRBV28 and TRBJ1-2; D is uncertain. V shed 6 bases and J shed 2 bases, with 10 bases lying between them. Germline values: CDR1 MDHEN, CDR2 SYDVKM. This CDR3 has 13 amino acids. The CDR3 here is CASSVRLNYGYTF. CDR3 DNA sequence: TGTGCCAGCAGCGTTCGTCTGAACTATGGCTACACCTTC.

V is TRBV6-5 and J is TRBJ2-3, with 7 bases aligning to TRBD2. Germline V gene lookup returns CDR1 MNHEY and CDR2 SVGAGI. V shed 6 bases, J shed 2 bases, and the junction held 5 bases outside the gene matches. The CDR3 extends over 14 amino acids. The CDR3 DNA sequence: TGTGCCAGCAGGCTAGCGGAGATCACAGATACGCAGTATTTT. Its translation: CASRLAEITDTQYF.

The CDR3, as DNA: TGTGCCAGTACCCGGGGTAATGAAAAACTGTTTTTT. It translates to CASTRGNEKLFF. This sequence joins TRBV19 and TRBJ1-4; D is unresolved. The germline V and J ends were trimmed by 7 bases and 4 bases, with 7 bases remaining between them. Germline values: CDR1 LNHDA, CDR2 SQIVND (reference sequence). This CDR3 contains 12 residues. The full variable domain, with the rest looked up from reference TRBV19 and TRBJ1-4, is DGGITQSPKYLFRKEGQNVTLSCEQNLNHDAMYWYRQDPGQGLRLIYYSQIVNDFQKGDIAEGYSVSREKKESFPLTVTSAQKNPTAFYLCASTRGNEKLFFGSGTQLSVL.

Worth noting for this clone: This CDR3 is also generated by other DNA sequences in the sample. The chain has TRBV28 and TRBJ1-3, with D perhaps TRBD1 (5 bases). Germline lookup yields CDR1 MDHEN and CDR2 SYDVKM. The V gene lost 5 bases and the J gene lost 4 bases, with 12 bases spanning the gap. The CDR3 has 14 amino acids. The CDR3 nucleotides are TGTGCCAGCAGTAATTCAGGGTCCGGAAACACCATATATTTT. Its protein is CASSNSGSGNTIYF.

CDR3 sequence (DNA): TGTGCCAGTAGATACGGGACAGCTCCCTTTATGAACACTGAAGCTTTCTTT. Translation gives CASRYGTAPFMNTEAFF. This rearrangement joins TRBV19 to TRBJ1-1; 7 bases align to TRBD1. The germline CDR1 and CDR2 sequences are LNHDA and SQIVND (reference sequence). The V segment lost 6 bases and the J segment 0 bases; nucleotides outside the gene matches: 13. The CDR3 is made up of 17 amino acids.

The rearrangement links TRBV11-2 to TRBJ1-1; D gene unclear. Germline CDR1 and CDR2: SGHAT and FQNNGV. The ends were cut back, 5 bases at V and 7 bases at J, with 8 bases in the middle. The CDR3 consists of 11 residues. The CDR3 sequence is CASSRTSEAFF. DNA of the CDR3: TGTGCCAGCAGCCGCACCAGTGAAGCTTTCTTT.

The rearrangement uses TRBV27 and TRBJ1-1; unclear D gene. The germline V and J ends were trimmed by 5 bases and 3 bases, with 10 bases remaining between them. The CDR3 spans 13 residues. The germline CDR1 and CDR2 sequences are MNHEY and SMNVEV (reference sequence). CDR3 residues: CASSVNRDTEAFF. The CDR3 region has the DNA TGTGCCAGCAGTGTCAACCGGGACACTGAAGCTTTCTTT.

V and J are TRBV7-2 and TRBJ1-2; 8 positions agree with TRBD1. Germline assignment: CDR1 SGHTA and CDR2 FQGNSA. With 0 bases clipped from V and 5 bases from J, the junction kept 2 bases outside the gene matches. The CDR3 has 14 residues. In DNA, the CDR3 is TGTGCCAGCAGCTTAGCCACAGGGGGGTATGGCTACACCTTC. This gives the protein CASSLATGGYGYTF. The entire variable domain, with the rest obtained from reference TRBV7-2 and TRBJ1-2, is as follows: GAGVSQSPSNKVTEKGKDVELRCDPISGHTALYWYRQSLGQGLEFLIYFQGNSAPDKSGLPSDRFSAERTGGSVSTLTIQRTQQEDSAVYLCASSLATGGYGYTFGSGTRLTVV.

The rearrangement links TRBV3-1 (or the pseudogene TRBV3-2) to TRBJ1-5, with no clear D. The V and J ends lost 1 base and 3 bases respectively, with 10 bases between them. The CDR3 sequence is 15 residues long. Per germline, CDR1 LGHDT and CDR2 YNNKEL (reference sequence). The CDR3 protein is CASSQGRAPNQPQHF. For the CDR3, the DNA is TGTGCCAGCAGCCAAGGGAGGGCCCCCAATCAGCCCCAGCATTTT.

The CDR3 reads CASSEAYGDTDTQYF. The CDR3, as DNA: TGTGCCAGCAGTGAAGCTTACGGTGACACAGATACGCAGTATTTT. V gene TRBV6-1 combines with J gene TRBJ2-3, with D uncertain. The CDR3 covers 15 residues. Trimming left V 0 bases short and J 2 bases short, with 9 bases between. Per the germline V gene, CDR1 is MNHNS and CDR2 is SASEGT.

The chain employs TRBV10-3 and TRBJ2-7; no firm D call. The V end lost 5 bases, the J end lost 2 bases, and 13 bases lay between the germline ends. Germline CDR1 and CDR2: ENHRY and SYGVKD. This CDR3 is 14 amino acids long. CDR3 coding DNA: TGTGCCATCAGTCCTCGCGAACCCACCTACGAGCAGTACTTC. Its protein is CAISPREPTYEQYF.

This CDR3 is CASRRLIDTNQPQHF. The CDR3 DNA reads TGTGCCAGCAGACGCCTTATAGACACTAATCAGCCCCAGCATTTT. The V call is TRBV6-6, the J call TRBJ1-5; unclear D gene. V lost 6 bases and J lost 4, with 16 bases in between. Germline V gene sequence: CDR1 MNHNY, CDR2 SVGAGI (reference sequence). The CDR3 spans 15 residues.

The chain uses TRBV6-5 and TRBJ1-2; TRBD1 agrees at 12 bases. The CDR3 is 15 amino acids. Trimming at V came to 6 bases and at J to 4 bases, leaving 6 bases not matched to a gene. CDR1 MNHEY and CDR2 SVGAGI come from the germline V gene. This CDR3 is CASSGDRGQIYGYTF. The CDR3 nucleotides read TGTGCCAGCAGCGGGGACAGGGGGCAGATCTATGGCTACACCTTC.

The chain couples TRBV29-1 to TRBJ2-1; possibly TRBD2 for D (6 bases). This CDR3 is built from 12 residues. CDR1 and CDR2 from the germline V gene are SQVTM and ANQGSEA. V lost 7 bases and J 6 bases, leaving 13 bases between the germline ends. DNA for the CDR3: TGCAGCGCCCGACTAGGGTTCAATGAGCAGTTCTTC. This translates into CSARLGFNEQFF.

In nucleotides, the CDR3 is TGTGCCAGCAGTGAAAGAGGGCCAGAACGGGGCGGGGAGCTGTTTTTT. Translated, it gives CASSERGPERGGELFF. The genes are TRBV2 and TRBJ2-2; weak D call: TRBD2 (5 bases). Germline values: CDR1 SNHLY, CDR2 FYNNEI. CDR3 length: 16 residues. Trimming took off 2 bases at V and 7 bases at J, with 17 bases between the two ends.

The chain joins TRBV27 to TRBJ2-1; 15 nucleotides match TRBD2. Germline V gives CDR1 MNHEY, CDR2 SMNVEV (reference sequence). Trimming at V came to 5 bases and at J to 12 bases, leaving 2 bases not matched to a gene. The CDR3 consists of 13 residues. CDR3 protein: CASSQGLAGGQFF. CDR3 nucleotide sequence: TGTGCCAGCAGTCAGGGACTAGCGGGAGGGCAGTTCTTC.

V usage is TRBV6-4 and J usage is TRBJ2-7; the D gene is possibly TRBD2 (5 bases). The CDR3 has 12 amino acids. Trimming pared 6 bases from V and 4 bases from J, leaving 10 bases between. CDR1 MRHNA and CDR2 SNTAGT come from the germline V gene. The CDR3 DNA follows: TGTGCCAGCAGGAAGCCGGGGTACGAGCAGTACTTC. Encoded protein: CASRKPGYEQYF.

The rearrangement links TRBV5-1 to TRBJ1-1; D unclear. Germline assignment: CDR1 SGHRS and CDR2 YFSETQ. CDR3 length: 13 amino acids. V was pared by 2 bases and J by 1 base, with 6 bases between. This CDR3 reads CASSFSRNTEAFF. The DNA of the CDR3 is TGCGCCAGCAGCTTTTCCCGGAACACTGAAGCTTTCTTT.